This T cell receptor beta chain was identified during a study of blood T cells in healthy people across ages (dated by TCRdb to 2015 to 2017). About the full investigation: In model experiments, template switching captured about one uniquely barcoded TCR beta cDNA molecule for every two T cells. Using deep sequencing normalized with unique cDNA molecular identifiers, the study measured how TCR beta repertoire diversity changes with age. The donors were divided into four age groups: young (average around 15 years), middle-aged (about 39), aged (about 60) and long-lived (roughly 88). Donors of different ages were randomly distributed across sequencing lanes to avoid experimental bias. For two donors (one aged 18 to 29 and one aged 80 or older), the study analyzed two additional independent replicas of 1 million unique cDNA reads from the same blood draw. What the study reported, not specific to this receptor: Since profiling was done on bulk unsorted PBMCs, naive and antigen-experienced compartments could not be conclusively compared. As age increased, observed TCR beta diversity per million T cells dropped in a roughly linear way, and a significant reduction was already evident by age 40. The percentage of naive T cells measured by flow cytometry correlated strongly with observed TCR beta diversity. Because donor CMV infection status was unknown, age-related changes in expanded clonotypes were potentially confounded. The long-lived group showed more naive CD4+ T cells, fewer expanded clones and increased TCR diversity than the aged group, suggesting age selection. Estimates of total diversity based on one million sequenced T cells were considered lower bounds and underestimates.

Cut back by 5 bases and 3 bases, the V and J ends lie 10 bases apart. Counted from cysteine to phenylalanine, this CDR3 has 12 amino acids. The read is trimmed to its CDR3 DNA, 36 bases read in frame from base 1. CDR1 SQVTM and CDR2 ANQGSEA are derived from the germline V gene. The library was prepared using 5' RACE. The sequencer listed for this sample is Illumina HiSeq 2500. A second PCR of about 7 to 12 cycles was run with a J-beta primer mix and a sample-barcoded 5' primer. A template-switch 5' adaptor carrying 12 random nucleotides introduced a unique molecular identifier onto each TCR beta cDNA molecule. Each sample yielded at least 3 million CDR3-containing paired-end reads. All of the RNA was converted into first-strand cDNA using the Mint cDNA synthesis kit, with a TRBC-specific oligonucleotide serving as the primer. After uracil-DNA glycosylase treatment, a first 18-cycle PCR used universal primers M1SS and BC2_uni_R on all cDNA. The authors' analysis ran thus. Normalization of each sample was performed by random selection of 1 million high-quality reads, each carrying a distinct molecular identifier. Reads sharing molecular identifiers were discarded rather than binned into consensus sequences. CDR3 identification, clonotype clustering and error correction used MiTCR with a Q25 quality threshold and the strictest error-elimination algorithm. A nonparametric unseen species model with Euler transformation was used to estimate a lower bound on total TCR beta diversity. The public reads were reanalyzed by TCRdb: fastp trimming at Q25, MiXCR alignment, in-frame beta chains only. Entries that share a CDR3 protein sequence are merged under the most common genes and DNA. In this record, the V and J calls reflect TCRdb's handling and not the investigators' own analysis. Here the sample has 700,000 to 800,000 distinct CDR3 sequences; about 42% occur a single time. Roughly 20% of the sample goes to the ten largest clones.

As for this clonotype: The antigen this receptor binds is unknown. Within one base of it there is no much larger clone, and no base qualities were kept.

The donors were 40 or so Caucasian individuals from Russia, aged 6 to 90 years, who were systemically healthy. Each donor gave approximately 9.3 milliliters of peripheral blood, collected into EDTA-treated Vacutainer tubes. Ficoll-Paque density-gradient centrifugation was used to isolate PBMCs, with at least 6 million obtained per sample. Trizol reagent was used to extract total RNA from PBMCs, with at least 6 micrograms per sample. Naive CD45RAhigh/CD27high T cell percentages were measured by flow cytometry on a PBMC aliquot from every donor. The sequenced sample was blood. The sequence is built from TRBV29-1 and TRBJ1-2; no D gene can be assigned with confidence. The TCR originated in a woman aged 60-70 years in good health. The nucleotides are TGCAGCGTTAGGACGGGAGACTATGGCTACACCTTC. Its protein is CSVRTGDYGYTF.